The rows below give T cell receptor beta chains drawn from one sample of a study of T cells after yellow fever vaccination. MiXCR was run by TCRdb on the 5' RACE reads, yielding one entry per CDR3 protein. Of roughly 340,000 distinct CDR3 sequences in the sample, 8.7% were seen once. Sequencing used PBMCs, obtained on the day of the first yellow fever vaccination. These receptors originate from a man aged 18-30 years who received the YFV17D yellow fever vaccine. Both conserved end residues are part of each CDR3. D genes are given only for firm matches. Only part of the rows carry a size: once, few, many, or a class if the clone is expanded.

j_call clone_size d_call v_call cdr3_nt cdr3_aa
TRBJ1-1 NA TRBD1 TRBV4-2 TGTGCCAGCAGCCGCGAACCGGGACAGCTGAACACTGAAGCTTTCTTT CASSREPGQLNTEAFF
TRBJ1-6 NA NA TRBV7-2 TGTGCCAGCAGCCAGGGAATTTGGTCACCCCTCCACTTT CASSQGIWSPLHF
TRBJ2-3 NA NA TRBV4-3 TGCGCCAGCAGCCAAGATTATCACTTAGACACAGATACGCAGTATTTT CASSQDYHLDTDTQYF
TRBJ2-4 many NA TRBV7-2 TGTGCCAGCAGCCGCGACAGGGAGGGGAACATTCAGTACTTC CASSRDREGNIQYF
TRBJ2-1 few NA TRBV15 TGTGCCACCAGCAGAGATACGAGGAATGAGCAGTTCTTC CATSRDTRNEQFF
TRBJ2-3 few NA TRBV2 TGTGCCAGCAGGATCGGACCCCCGCGGTATTTT CASRIGPPRYF
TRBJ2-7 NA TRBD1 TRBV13 TGTGCCAGCAGCGTGGACAGGGGTCCCTCCTACGAGCAGTACTTC CASSVDRGPSYEQYF
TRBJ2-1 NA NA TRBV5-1 TGCGCCAGCAGCTTGTCCAGTTTTCGGGAGCAGTTCTTC CASSLSSFREQFF
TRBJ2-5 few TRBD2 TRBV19 TGTGCCAGTAGTATCGTGGCCTCGGGGGGGATCGAGACCCAGTACTTC CASSIVASGGIETQYF
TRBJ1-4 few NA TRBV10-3 TGTGCCATCAGTGAGCAGACTAATGAAAAACTGTTTTTT CAISEQTNEKLFF
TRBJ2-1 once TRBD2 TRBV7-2 TGTGCCAGCAGCCTGACTAGCGGGGGGGTCGGCTACAATGAGCAGTTCTTC CASSLTSGGVGYNEQFF
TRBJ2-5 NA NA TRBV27 TGTGCCAGCAATGAGGGCCCGGAGGAGACCCAGTACTTC CASNEGPEETQYF
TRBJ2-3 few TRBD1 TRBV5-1 TGCGCCAGCAGGCAAACCGGGACAGGCACAGATACGCAGTATTTT CASRQTGTGTDTQYF
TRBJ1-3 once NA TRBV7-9 TGTGCCAGCAGCGTAAACACCATATATTTT CASSVNTIYF
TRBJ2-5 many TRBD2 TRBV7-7 TGTGCTAGCAGCTTTGGGAGCGGGGGCCAAGAGACCCAGTACTTC CASSFGSGGQETQYF
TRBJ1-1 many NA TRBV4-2 TGTGCCAGCAGCCAAGAGGGTCATCAGGGTGGAGCTTTCTTT CASSQEGHQGGAFF
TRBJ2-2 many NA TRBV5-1 TGCGCCAGCAGCTTGGACAGACCGAACACCGGGGAGCTGTTTTTT CASSLDRPNTGELFF
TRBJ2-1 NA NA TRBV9 TGTGCCAGCAGCGTCGGCAGAAACAATGAGCAGTTCTTC CASSVGRNNEQFF
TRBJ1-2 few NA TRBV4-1 TGCGCCAGCAGCCCTCCCCTATTGACAGGTTCCTATGGCTACACCTTC CASSPPLLTGSYGYTF
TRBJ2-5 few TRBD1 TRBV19 TGTGCCAGTAGTCCCCGGACAGGGAATGTCCAAGAGACCCAGTACTTC CASSPRTGNVQETQYF
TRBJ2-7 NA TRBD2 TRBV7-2 TGTGCCAGCAGCTTATCTAGCGGGGGGGCGAAGGCCTACGAGCAGTACTTC CASSLSSGGAKAYEQYF
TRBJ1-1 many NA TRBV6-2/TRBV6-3 TGTGCCAGCAGTTACGGGCCGAACACTGAAGCTTTCTTT CASSYGPNTEAFF
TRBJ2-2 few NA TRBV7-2 TGTGCCAGCAGCCCAACCGGGACCACGAACACCGGGGAGCTGTTTTTT CASSPTGTTNTGELFF
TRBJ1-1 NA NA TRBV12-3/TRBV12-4 TGTGCCAGCAGTTCATTGGGGGGGCTGGTCACTGAAGCTTTCTTT CASSSLGGLVTEAFF
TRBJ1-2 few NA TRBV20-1 TGCAGTGCCCCGGGTATATTTGGCTACACCTTC CSAPGIFGYTF
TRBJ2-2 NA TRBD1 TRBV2 TGTGCCGTCCCCGACAGGGGGCACCCCGGGGAGCTGTTTTTT CAVPDRGHPGELFF